This T cell receptor (beta chain) was found in a study of shared clonotypes between healthy human individuals. On sorted subsets, replicate PCRs used about 200 ng DNA, or 31,000 or so T cell genomes. Profiled with immunoSEQ multiplex PCR; TCRdb holds only in-frame clones, not every one. The top ten hold about 0.13% of the sample, which has about 2 million clones, 95% seen once. The CDR3 loop spans 14 amino acids. With 4 bases removed from V and 2 bases from J, the gap between germline ends came to 12 bases. Germline CDR1 reads SGHRS; CDR2 reads YFSETQ. The sample comprised naive CD4+ T cells sorted from blood. Subset defined: CD45RA+ positively selected. This chain connects TRBV5-1 to TRBJ1-2, with D tentatively TRBD1 (6 bases). This receptor was obtained from a man in his late teens or twenties in good health. The CDR3 is CASSPSTGNYGYTF. CDR3 nucleotides: TGCGCCAGCAGCCCCTCCACAGGGAACTATGGCTACACCTTC.